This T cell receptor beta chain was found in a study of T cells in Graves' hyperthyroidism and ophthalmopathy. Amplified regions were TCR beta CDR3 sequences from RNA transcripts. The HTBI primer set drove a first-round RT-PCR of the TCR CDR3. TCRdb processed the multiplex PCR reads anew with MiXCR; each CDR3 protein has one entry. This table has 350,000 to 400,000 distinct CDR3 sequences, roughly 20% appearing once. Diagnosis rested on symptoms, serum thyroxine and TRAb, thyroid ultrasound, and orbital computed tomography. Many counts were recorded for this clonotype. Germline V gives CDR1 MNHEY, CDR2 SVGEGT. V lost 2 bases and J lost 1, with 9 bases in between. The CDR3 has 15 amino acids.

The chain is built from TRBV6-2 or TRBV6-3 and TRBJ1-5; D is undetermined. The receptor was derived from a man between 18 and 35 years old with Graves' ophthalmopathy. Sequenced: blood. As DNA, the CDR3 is TGTGCCAGCAGTTACGCAGGTGGGAGCAATCAGCCCCAGCATTTT. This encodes CASSYAGGSNQPQHF.